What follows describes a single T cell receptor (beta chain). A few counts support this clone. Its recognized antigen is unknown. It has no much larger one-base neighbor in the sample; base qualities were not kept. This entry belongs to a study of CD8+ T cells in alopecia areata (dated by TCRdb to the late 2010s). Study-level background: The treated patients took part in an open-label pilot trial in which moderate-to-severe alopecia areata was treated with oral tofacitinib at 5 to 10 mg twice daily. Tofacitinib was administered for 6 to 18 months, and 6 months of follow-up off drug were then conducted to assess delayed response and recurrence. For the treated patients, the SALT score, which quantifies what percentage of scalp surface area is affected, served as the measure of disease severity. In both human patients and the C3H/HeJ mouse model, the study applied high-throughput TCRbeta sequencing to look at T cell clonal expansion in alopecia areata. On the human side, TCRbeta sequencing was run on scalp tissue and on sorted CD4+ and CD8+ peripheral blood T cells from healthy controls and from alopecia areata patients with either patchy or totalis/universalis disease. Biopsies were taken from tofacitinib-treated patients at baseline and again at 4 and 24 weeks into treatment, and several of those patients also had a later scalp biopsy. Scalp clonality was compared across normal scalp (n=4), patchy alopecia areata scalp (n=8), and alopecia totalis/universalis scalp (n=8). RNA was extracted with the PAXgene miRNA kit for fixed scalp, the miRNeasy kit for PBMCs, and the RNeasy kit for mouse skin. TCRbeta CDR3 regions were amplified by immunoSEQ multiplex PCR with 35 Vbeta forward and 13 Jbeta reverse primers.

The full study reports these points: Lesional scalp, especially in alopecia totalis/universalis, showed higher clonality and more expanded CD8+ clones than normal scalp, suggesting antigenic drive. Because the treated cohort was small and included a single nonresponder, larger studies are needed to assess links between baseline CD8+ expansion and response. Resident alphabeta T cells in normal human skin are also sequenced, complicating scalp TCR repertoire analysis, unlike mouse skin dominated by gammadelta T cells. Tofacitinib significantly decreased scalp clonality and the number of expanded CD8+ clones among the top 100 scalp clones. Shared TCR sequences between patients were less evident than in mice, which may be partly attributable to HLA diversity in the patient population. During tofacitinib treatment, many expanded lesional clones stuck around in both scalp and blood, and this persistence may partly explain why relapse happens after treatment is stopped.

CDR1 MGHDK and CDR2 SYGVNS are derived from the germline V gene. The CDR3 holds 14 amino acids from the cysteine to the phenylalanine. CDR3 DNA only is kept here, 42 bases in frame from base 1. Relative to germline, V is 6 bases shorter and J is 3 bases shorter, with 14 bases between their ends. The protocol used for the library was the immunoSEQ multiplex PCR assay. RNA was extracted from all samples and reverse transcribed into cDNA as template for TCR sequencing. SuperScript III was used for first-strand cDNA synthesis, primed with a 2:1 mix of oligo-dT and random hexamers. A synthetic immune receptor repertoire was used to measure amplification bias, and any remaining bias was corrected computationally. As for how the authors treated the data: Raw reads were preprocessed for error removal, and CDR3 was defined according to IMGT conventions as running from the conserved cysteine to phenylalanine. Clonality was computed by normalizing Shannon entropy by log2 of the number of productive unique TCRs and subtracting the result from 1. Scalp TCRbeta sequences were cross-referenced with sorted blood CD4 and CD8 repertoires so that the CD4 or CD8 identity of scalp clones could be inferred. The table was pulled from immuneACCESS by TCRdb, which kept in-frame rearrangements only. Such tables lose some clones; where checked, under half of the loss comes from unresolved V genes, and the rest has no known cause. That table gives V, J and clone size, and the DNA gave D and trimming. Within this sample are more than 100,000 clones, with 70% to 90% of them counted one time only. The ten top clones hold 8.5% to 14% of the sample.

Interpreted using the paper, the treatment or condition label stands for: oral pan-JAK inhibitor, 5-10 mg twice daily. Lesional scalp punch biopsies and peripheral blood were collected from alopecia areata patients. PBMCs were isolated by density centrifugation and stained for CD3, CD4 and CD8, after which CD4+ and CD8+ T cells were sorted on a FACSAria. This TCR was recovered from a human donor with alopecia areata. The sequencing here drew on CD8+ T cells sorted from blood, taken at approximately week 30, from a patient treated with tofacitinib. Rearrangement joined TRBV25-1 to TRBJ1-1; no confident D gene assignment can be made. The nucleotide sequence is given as TGTGCCAGCAGCCCTATGGGGTCCCACACTGAAGCTTTCTTT. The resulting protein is CASSPMGSHTEAFF.